These T cell receptor beta chains were read from a single sample in a study of response to subunit inactivated influenza vaccine. TCRdb redid the calling of the RT-PCR reads with MiXCR, one entry per CDR3 protein. The sample includes a few hundred thousand distinct CDR3 sequences, 21% of them seen just once. Sequenced material: PBMCs from blood, taken roughly 20 months after vaccination. Receptor source: a man between 50 and 75 years old who received an inactivated influenza vaccine. CDR3s include the opening cysteine and the closing phenylalanine or tryptophan. Each record gives: D gene, J gene, V gene, clone size, CDR3 protein, CDR3 DNA. D genes are given only for firm matches. A clone size is listed for some rows: how often the clone was seen (once, few, many), or a class if it is expanded.

>TRBD1|TRBJ1-6|TRBV4-2|many
CASSQSTGDNSPLHF
TGTGCCAGCAGCCAGTCGACAGGGGACAATTCACCCCTCCACTTT
>TRBD2|TRBJ2-7|TRBV28|NA
CASSLLAGTYEQYF
TGTGCCAGCAGTTTACTAGCGGGTACCTACGAGCAGTACTTC
>NA|TRBJ2-3|TRBV7-8|many
CASSLSESTSTDTQYF
TGTGCCAGCAGCTTAAGCGAGTCTACTAGCACAGATACGCAGTATTTT
>NA|TRBJ1-2|TRBV5-1|many
CASSLASGPHGYTF
TGCGCCAGCAGCTTGGCGTCCGGACCCCATGGCTACACCTTC
>TRBD1|TRBJ1-1|TRBV6-2/TRBV6-3|many
CASSSVDRANTEAFF
TGTGCCAGCAGTTCCGTGGACAGGGCGAACACTGAAGCTTTCTTT
>NA|TRBJ1-2|TRBV27|NA
CASSLGGWANYGYTF
TGTGCCAGCAGTTTAGGGGGCTGGGCTAACTATGGCTACACCTTC
>NA|TRBJ1-6|TRBV5-1|NA
CASSLVGNNSPLHF
TGCGCCAGCAGCTTGGTGGGTAATAATTCACCCCTCCACTTT
>NA|TRBJ2-3|TRBV6-2/TRBV6-3|NA
CASGRIDTQYF
TGTGCCAGCGGGAGGATAGATACGCAGTATTTT
>TRBD1|TRBJ2-7|TRBV5-1|NA
CASTRGDRGHEQYF
TGCGCCAGCACCCGAGGGGACAGGGGTCACGAGCAGTACTTC
>TRBD1|TRBJ1-1|TRBV12-3/TRBV12-4|few
CASSTGGGGEAFF
TGTGCCAGCAGTACAGGGGGCGGGGGTGAAGCTTTCTTT
>NA|TRBJ1-2|TRBV12-3/TRBV12-4|NA
CASGLGRGYGYTF
TGTGCCAGCGGACTGGGTCGGGGCTATGGCTACACCTTC
>NA|TRBJ1-3|TRBV30|few
CASNLRVRFGNTIYF
TGTGCCTCAAACCTGAGGGTTCGGTTTGGAAACACCATATATTTT
>NA|TRBJ1-2|TRBV7-2|NA
CASSSPTGYGGYTF
TGTGCCAGCAGCTCGCCGACCGGCTATGGAGGCTACACCTTC
>TRBD1|TRBJ1-1|TRBV29-1|many
CSVAGTAIAEAFF
TGCAGCGTAGCCGGGACAGCAATAGCTGAAGCTTTCTTT
>NA|TRBJ1-1|TRBV4-2|once
CASSQDLRDTEAFF
TGTGCCAGCAGCCAAGATCTTCGGGACACTGAAGCTTTCTTT
>TRBD1|TRBJ2-7|TRBV28|NA
CASIDRGLYEQYF
TGTGCCAGCATCGACAGGGGGCTTTACGAGCAGTACTTC
>TRBD2|TRBJ2-4|TRBV5-4|few
CASSAPTSGISKNIQYF
TGTGCCAGCAGCGCGCCGACTAGCGGGATATCCAAAAACATTCAGTACTTC
>TRBD1|TRBJ2-1|TRBV12-3/TRBV12-4|many
CASTKDRGLINEQFF
TGTGCCAGCACCAAAGACAGGGGGTTGATCAATGAGCAATTCTTC
>NA|TRBJ1-3|TRBV12-3/TRBV12-4|many
CASSRSGNTIYF
TGTGCCAGCAGTCGCTCTGGAAACACCATATATTTT
>TRBD2|TRBJ2-7|TRBV6-5|few
CASSYSMASGNHEQYF
TGTGCCAGCAGTTACTCGATGGCTAGCGGGAACCACGAGCAGTACTTC
>NA|TRBJ1-1|TRBV2|many
CASGPDMNTEAFF
TGTGCCAGCGGTCCGGATATGAACACTGAAGCTTTCTTT
>NA|TRBJ2-6|TRBV27|NA
CASSLRPQVLTGANVLTF
TGTGCCAGCAGTTTACGGCCCCAGGTGCTGACTGGGGCCAACGTCCTGACTTTC
>NA|TRBJ2-3|TRBV7-9|NA
CASSLALAAGSDTQYF
TGTGCCAGCAGCTTAGCCTTGGCGGCCGGGTCAGATACGCAGTATTTT
>TRBD2|TRBJ2-2|TRBV3-1|NA
CASSLVGLAGTILNTGELFF
TGTGCCAGCAGCTTGGTCGGACTAGCGGGGACGATCCTGAACACCGGGGAGCTGTTTTTT
>NA|TRBJ2-2|TRBV6-2/TRBV6-3|NA
CASSYFGNTGELFF
TGTGCCAGCAGTTACTTTGGCAACACCGGGGAGCTGTTTTTT
>NA|TRBJ1-2|TRBV28|many
CASSEKWGANYGYTF
TGTGCCAGCAGCGAAAAATGGGGGGCGAACTATGGCTACACCTTC
>NA|TRBJ2-2|TRBV4-1|NA
CASSQVTGAPGELFF
TGCGCCAGCAGCCAAGTAACTGGAGCGCCCGGGGAGCTGTTTTTT
>TRBD1|TRBJ2-4|TRBV5-1|NA
CASSPRGQGARETIQYF
TGCGCCAGCAGCCCGCGGGGACAGGGGGCGAGAGAAACCATTCAGTACTTC
>TRBD2|TRBJ2-7|TRBV7-8|NA
CASSLGLAGGKITYEQYF
TGTGCCAGCAGCTTAGGCCTAGCGGGAGGAAAGATAACCTACGAGCAGTACTTC
>NA|TRBJ1-2|TRBV20-1|few
CSAGQGASDYGYTF
TGCAGTGCCGGGCAGGGTGCTTCTGACTATGGCTACACCTTC
>NA|TRBJ1-1|TRBV19|NA
CASSSQGDGLNTEAFF
TGTGCCAGTAGCTCCCAAGGGGACGGTTTGAACACTGAAGCTTTCTTT
>TRBD2|TRBJ2-3|TRBV11-2|NA
CASGETSGVTDTQYF
TGTGCCAGCGGGGAGACTAGCGGGGTCACAGATACGCAGTATTTT
>NA|TRBJ1-2|TRBV27|few
CASSSGFHNYGYTF
TGTGCCAGCAGTTCGGGTTTCCATAACTATGGCTACACCTTC
>NA|TRBJ1-4|TRBV7-4|NA
CASSLVWGRGSEKLFF
TGTGCCAGCAGCTTAGTATGGGGGAGGGGTTCCGAAAAACTGTTTTTT
>TRBD2|TRBJ2-7|TRBV6-5|few
CASSYSPAGGGEQYF
TGTGCCAGCAGTTACTCCCCAGCGGGGGGCGGCGAGCAGTACTTC
>TRBD1|TRBJ1-5|TRBV12-3/TRBV12-4|NA
CASSAGTAIGVNQPQHF
TGTGCCAGCAGTGCCGGGACAGCAATCGGGGTCAATCAGCCCCAGCATTTT
>TRBD1|TRBJ1-1|TRBV6-4|NA
CASSHPRDSEAFF
TGTGCCAGCAGTCACCCTCGGGACAGCGAAGCTTTCTTT
>NA|TRBJ2-7|TRBV5-1|many
CASSRGSEQYF
TGCGCCAGCAGTCGAGGGAGCGAGCAGTACTTC
>NA|TRBJ1-4|TRBV5-1|few
CASSLAAAPTNEKLFF
TGCGCCAGCAGCTTGGCGGCCGCGCCAACTAATGAAAAACTGTTTTTT
>TRBD1|TRBJ1-6|TRBV19|few
CASSSTGDLNSPLHF
TGTGCCAGTAGCAGCACAGGGGATTTGAATTCACCCCTCCACTTT
>NA|TRBJ1-2|TRBV5-4|few
CASSVSQGVVDGYTF
TGTGCCAGCAGCGTAAGTCAGGGAGTCGTTGATGGCTACACCTTC
>NA|TRBJ2-6|TRBV28|NA
CATTSGANVLTF
TGTGCTACCACATCTGGGGCCAACGTCCTGACTTTC
>NA|TRBJ2-5|TRBV3-1|NA
CASSQVAAETQYF
TGTGCCAGCAGCCAAGTAGCGGCAGAGACCCAGTACTTC
>NA|TRBJ1-5|TRBV11-2|many
CASSPRGFRGNQPQHF
TGTGCCAGCAGCCCCCGGGGGTTTAGGGGCAATCAGCCCCAGCATTTT
>NA|TRBJ1-2|TRBV28|many
CASSPHPQGGYGYTF
TGTGCCAGCAGTCCACACCCGCAGGGCGGCTATGGCTACACCTTC
>TRBD2|TRBJ2-1|TRBV4-1|few
CASSPLGLAGWFF
TGCGCCAGCAGCCCATTAGGACTAGCGGGGTGGTTCTTC
>TRBD2|TRBJ2-3|TRBV4-2|many
CASSQGNGGRLADTQYF
TGTGCCAGCAGCCAAGGGAACGGCGGGAGACTGGCAGATACGCAGTATTTT
>TRBD1|TRBJ1-5|TRBV30|NA
CAWRGTGSQPQHF
TGTGCCTGGAGGGGGACAGGGAGTCAGCCCCAGCATTTT
>TRBD1|TRBJ1-1|TRBV7-2|many
CASGVQGANTEAFF
TGTGCCAGCGGTGTACAGGGGGCCAACACTGAAGCTTTCTTT
>NA|TRBJ2-6|TRBV29-1|NA
CSVGKRLGANVLTF
TGCAGCGTTGGGAAGCGTTTGGGGGCCAACGTCCTGACTTTC
>NA|TRBJ2-1|TRBV24-1|NA
CATSDSPLLAGGNNEQFF
TGTGCCACCAGTGATTCTCCCCTGCTTGCGGGTGGGAACAATGAGCAGTTCTTC
>NA|TRBJ2-3|TRBV6-1|NA
CASSKRRAGGDTQYF
TGTGCCAGCAGCAAGAGGAGGGCCGGTGGAGATACGCAGTATTTT
>NA|TRBJ2-1|TRBV6-2/TRBV6-3|NA
CASKGEGVSEQFF
TGTGCCAGCAAGGGGGAGGGGGTGAGTGAGCAGTTCTTC
>TRBD1|TRBJ1-2|TRBV7-8|few
CASSRDRGLHYYGYTF
TGTGCCAGCAGCCGGGACAGGGGACTACATTACTATGGCTACACCTTC
>TRBD1|TRBJ1-6|TRBV20-1|many
CSARLNRGGNNSPLHF
TGCAGTGCTAGACTAAACAGGGGGGGCAATAATTCACCCCTCCACTTT
>TRBD1|TRBJ2-7|TRBV27|NA
CASSGLGQGKYEQYF
TGTGCCAGCAGTGGCCTGGGACAGGGAAAATACGAGCAGTACTTC
>NA|TRBJ1-6|TRBV30|few
CAWSVGTIGAPLHF
TGTGCCTGGAGTGTGGGGACTATTGGTGCACCCCTCCACTTT